The next 11 T cell receptor beta chains were all read from a single sample in a study of blood T cells in healthy people across ages. A second 7 to 11 cycle PCR used barcoded and J-beta primers. TCRdb ran MiXCR on the 5' RACE reads and lists one entry per CDR3 protein. Of 1.5 million to 2 million distinct CDR3 sequences in the sample, more than 35% were seen once. Input material: blood. These receptors all come from a human donor in good health.

The V call is TRBV15, the J call TRBJ2-1; 7 positions agree with TRBD2. The CDR3 spans 14 residues. J gave up 5 bases and V 9 bases, and 10 bases lay outside the gene matches. Germline assignment: CDR1 LNHNV and CDR2 YYDKDF (reference sequence). Here the CDR3 DNA reads TGTGCCACGGGGAGAGCGGGGCTACACAATGAGCAGTTCTTC. It codes for CATGRAGLHNEQFF.

The chain carries TRBV6-5 and TRBJ1-3; D is undetermined. Trimming stripped 2 bases from V and 0 bases from J, with 5 bases between. The CDR3 loop spans 14 amino acids. Germline CDR1 reads MNHEY; CDR2 reads SVGAGI. The CDR3 reads CASSYLSSGNTIYF. In nucleotides, the CDR3 is TGTGCCAGCAGTTACCTAAGCTCTGGAAACACCATATATTTT.

The chain employs TRBV7-9 and TRBJ2-2; the D is unclear. The V end lost 1 base, the J end lost 0 bases, and 9 bases lay between the germline ends. Germline CDR1 and CDR2: SEHNR and FQNEAQ (reference sequence). This CDR3 has 16 amino acids. The CDR3 DNA sequence: TGTGCCAGCAGCTTAGTCCACTTAACGAACACCGGGGAGCTGTTTTTT. Its translation: CASSLVHLTNTGELFF.

This clonotype has more than one count but fewer than ten. The rearrangement links TRBV7-9 to TRBJ2-3; D not certain. Germline values: CDR1 SEHNR, CDR2 FQNEAQ (reference sequence). The CDR3 is 14 residues long. V gave up 0 bases and J gave up 6 bases, with 10 bases separating them. The CDR3 loop is CASSLAPPGDTQYF. CDR3 nucleotide sequence: TGTGCCAGCAGCTTAGCGCCCCCAGGTGATACGCAGTATTTT.

The chain is built from TRBV10-3 and TRBJ2-7; 7 bases agree with TRBD1. Germline V CDR1 and CDR2: ENHRY, SYGVKD. The CDR3 loop spans 13 amino acids. The junction had 3 bases not matched to a gene; V was cut back by 4 bases and J by 3 bases. CDR3 nucleotide sequence: TGTGCCATCAGTGGACAGGGATTCTACGAGCAGTACTTC. This encodes CAISGQGFYEQYF.

This chain connects TRBV5-6 to TRBJ2-5; tentatively, D is TRBD2 (6 bases). The germline CDR1 and CDR2 sequences are SGHDT and YYEEEE. The CDR3 spans 15 residues. The V and J ends lost 3 bases and 2 bases respectively, with 14 bases between them. The CDR3 reads CASSWGTELQETQYF. CDR3 nucleotides: TGTGCCAGCAGCTGGGGGACTGAGTTACAAGAGACCCAGTACTTC.

The chain joins TRBV3-1 to TRBJ2-1; 7 bases match TRBD1. J gave up 12 bases and V 4 bases, and 12 bases lay outside the gene matches. This CDR3 has 14 amino acids. Germline loops: CDR1 LGHDT, CDR2 YNNKEL (reference sequence). The DNA for the CDR3 is TGTGCCAGCAGCCCCGCCCCTGACAGGGCTCGGCAGTTCTTC. Amino acids: CASSPAPDRARQFF.

The rearrangement uses TRBV4-1 and TRBJ2-7; D is perhaps TRBD1 (6 bases). The CDR3 consists of 15 residues. Germline CDR1 MGHRA, CDR2 YSYEKL. V dropped 1 base and J dropped 2 bases, with 12 bases sitting between them. The CDR3 DNA is TGCGCCAGCAGCCAAGCATGGGACACCACCTACGAGCAGTACTTC. Residues: CASSQAWDTTYEQYF.

As regards this clonotype: This likely stems from a read error, as it lies one base from a far larger clone. CDR3 sequence reads: CAGSTSSYEQYF. The CDR3 DNA sequence: TGTGCCGGCAGCACAAGTTCCTACGAGCAGTACTTC. This chain joins TRBV6-2 or TRBV6-3 and TRBJ2-4; no definite D call. The J call is in doubt because the DNA end fits TRBJ2-7 better. Germline CDR1 MNHEY, CDR2 SVGEGT. The CDR3 length is 12 residues.

J is TRBJ2-3 and V is TRBV20-1; no clear D gene. CDR3 length equals 14 residues. In germline, CDR1 is DFQATT, CDR2 SNEGSKA (reference sequence). The V and J ends lost 3 bases and 0 bases respectively, with 10 bases between them. The CDR3 DNA reads as TGCAGTGCTAGCGGTGGAGCCAGCACAGATACGCAGTATTTT. It codes for CSASGGASTDTQYF.

V and J are TRBV12-3 or TRBV12-4 and TRBJ1-5, with TRBD1 identical over 9 bases. J gave up 5 bases and V 3 bases, and 5 bases lay outside the gene matches. This CDR3 spans 15 amino acids. The CDR3 loop reads CASSFPGQGHQPQHF. DNA of the CDR3: TGTGCCAGCAGTTTTCCGGGACAGGGTCATCAGCCCCAGCATTTT.